This is a list of T cell receptor beta chains from one sample in a study of yellow fever vaccine responses in identical twins. TCRdb re-called the RT-PCR reads with MiXCR, one entry per CDR3 protein. The data show approximately 15,000 distinct CDR3 sequences, approximately 80% seen once. Sequences were derived from T cells from blood (PBMCs), unsorted or a sorted subset (not recorded which), sampled before or after yellow fever vaccination (not recorded which). The source is a young woman who received the yellow fever vaccine. Both conserved end residues are part of each CDR3. The D gene is left open where the match is weak. Clone size is shown for a subset of rows, as once, few, many or a class of expanded clone.

abundance	len	d_gene	v_gene	j_gene	CDR3aa	CDR3nt
-	15	TRBD1	TRBV3-1	TRBJ2-1	CASSQDRGSYNEQFF	TGTGCCAGCAGCCAGGACAGGGGATCCTACAATGAGCAGTTCTTC
-	14	TRBD1	TRBV5-4	TRBJ1-6	CASSLVGGNSPLHF	TGTGCCAGCAGCTTGGTAGGGGGCAATTCACCCCTCCACTTT
-	12	-	TRBV29-1	TRBJ2-3	CSVPDSTDTQYF	TGCAGCGTGCCCGACAGCACAGATACGCAGTATTTT
-	14	TRBD1	TRBV5-4	TRBJ2-7	CASSLEQGAYEQYF	TGTGCCAGCAGCTTGGAGCAGGGGGCCTACGAGCAGTACTTC
-	15	-	TRBV9	TRBJ2-7	CASSVSAGGTYEQYF	TGTGCCAGCAGCGTATCAGCGGGTGGGACCTACGAGCAGTACTTC
-	19	TRBD2	TRBV11-2	TRBJ2-7	CASSLDYGLSSGVSYEQYF	TGTGCCAGCAGCTTAGATTATGGCCTCTCCAGCGGGGTTAGCTACGAACAGTACTTC
once	15	-	TRBV18	TRBJ1-2	CASSPLDGANYGYTF	TGTGCCAGCTCACCCCTCGACGGAGCTAACTATGGCTACACCTTC
-	12	-	TRBV12-3/TRBV12-4	TRBJ1-5	CASTGSNQPQHF	TGTGCCAGCACAGGGAGCAATCAGCCCCAGCATTTT
-	17	-	TRBV10-3	TRBJ1-6	CAIQSRTDSSYNSPLHF	TGTGCCATCCAGTCACGGACAGATAGCTCCTATAATTCACCCCTCCACTTT
-	14	TRBD2	TRBV29-1	TRBJ2-1	CSVAPGGSYNEQFF	TGCAGCGTAGCCCCGGGGGGCTCCTACAATGAGCAGTTCTTC
-	16	-	TRBV30	TRBJ1-1	CAWSGPLLVLSTEAFF	TGTGCCTGGAGTGGCCCTCTGTTGGTCTTAAGCACTGAAGCTTTCTTT
-	13	-	TRBV2	TRBJ2-1	CASSTSSYNEQFF	TGTGCCAGCAGTACTAGCTCCTACAATGAGCAGTTCTTC
-	15	-	TRBV5-1	TRBJ2-3	CASSLDANPTDTQYF	TGCGCCAGCAGCCTCGACGCCAACCCCACAGATACGCAGTATTTT
-	13	-	TRBV6-5	TRBJ1-1	CASSYSRQGEAFF	TGTGCCAGCAGTTACTCGAGGCAGGGCGAAGCTTTCTTT
-	19	TRBD2	TRBV11-1	TRBJ2-3	CASSDYRTSGGALEDTQYF	TGTGCCAGCAGCGATTACCGGACTAGCGGGGGGGCATTAGAAGATACGCAGTATTTT
once	14	-	TRBV18	TRBJ2-2	CASSPSANTGELFF	TGTGCCAGCTCACCGAGCGCGAATACCGGGGAGCTGTTTTTT
-	14	TRBD1	TRBV5-5	TRBJ1-1	CASSHPTGETKAFF	TGTGCCAGCAGCCACCCTACAGGGGAGACTAAAGCTTTCTTT
-	17	-	TRBV10-3	TRBJ1-6	CAISESSASSYNSPLHF	TGTGCCATCAGTGAGTCGTCGGCGAGCTCCTATAATTCACCCCTCCACTTT
-	11	-	TRBV20-1	TRBJ2-5	CSARTVETQYF	TGCAGTGCTAGGACTGTGGAGACCCAGTACTTC
few	11	-	TRBV27	TRBJ2-2	CASSTTGELFF	TGTGCCAGCAGTACCACAGGGGAGCTGTTTTTT
-	14	-	TRBV5-1	TRBJ2-7	CASSLLPGTYEQYF	TGCGCCAGCAGCTTGCTGCCAGGGACCTACGAGCAGTACTTC
-	15	-	TRBV7-9	TRBJ1-3	CASSLRTWGEDTIYF	TGTGCCAGCAGCTTAAGGACATGGGGGGAGGACACCATATATTTT
-	14	-	TRBV28	TRBJ1-5	CASSPSGVYQPQHF	TGTGCCAGCAGTCCCTCGGGAGTTTATCAGCCCCAGCATTTT
-	13	TRBD1	TRBV20-1	TRBJ1-2	CSAVDRVNYGYTF	TGCAGTGCTGTTGACAGGGTGAACTATGGCTACACCTTC
-	11	-	TRBV6-2/TRBV6-3	TRBJ2-7	CASSLIYEQYF	TGTGCCAGCAGTTTAATCTACGAGCAGTACTTC
-	10	-	TRBV11-1	TRBJ2-3	CASSTDTQYF	TGTGCCAGCAGCACAGATACGCAGTATTTT
-	20	-	TRBV11-2	TRBJ1-5	CASSPIRLTGTVYSNQPQHF	TGTGCCAGCAGCCCTATTCGGCTTACCGGGACGGTTTATAGCAATCAGCCCCAGCATTTT
-	13	TRBD1	TRBV29-1	TRBJ2-3	CSVGQGGTDTQYF	TGCAGCGTTGGACAGGGGGGTACAGATACGCAGTATTTT
-	13	-	TRBV11-2	TRBJ2-7	CASSFRQAYEQYF	TGTGCCAGCAGCTTTAGACAGGCCTACGAGCAGTACTTC
-	13	-	TRBV7-9	TRBJ1-3	CASSFAYGNTIYF	TGTGCCAGCAGCTTTGCTTACGGAAACACCATATATTTT